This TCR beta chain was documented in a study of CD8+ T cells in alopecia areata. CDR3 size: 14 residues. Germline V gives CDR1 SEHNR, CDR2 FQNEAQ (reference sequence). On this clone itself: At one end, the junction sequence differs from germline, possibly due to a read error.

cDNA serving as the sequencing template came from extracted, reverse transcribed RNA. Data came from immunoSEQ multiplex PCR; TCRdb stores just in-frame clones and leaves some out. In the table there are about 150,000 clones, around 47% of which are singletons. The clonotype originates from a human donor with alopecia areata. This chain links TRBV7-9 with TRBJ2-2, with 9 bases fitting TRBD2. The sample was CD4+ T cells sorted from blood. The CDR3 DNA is TGTGCCAGCAGCCTAGCGGGGCGGACCGGGGAGCTGTTTTTT. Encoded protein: CASSLAGRTGELFF. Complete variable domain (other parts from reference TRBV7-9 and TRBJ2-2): DTGVSQNPRHKITKRGQNVTFRCDPISEHNRLYWYRQTLGQGPEFLTYFQNEAQLEKSRLLSDRFSAERPKGSFSTLEIQRTEQGDSAMYLCASSLAGRTGELFFGEGSRLTVL.